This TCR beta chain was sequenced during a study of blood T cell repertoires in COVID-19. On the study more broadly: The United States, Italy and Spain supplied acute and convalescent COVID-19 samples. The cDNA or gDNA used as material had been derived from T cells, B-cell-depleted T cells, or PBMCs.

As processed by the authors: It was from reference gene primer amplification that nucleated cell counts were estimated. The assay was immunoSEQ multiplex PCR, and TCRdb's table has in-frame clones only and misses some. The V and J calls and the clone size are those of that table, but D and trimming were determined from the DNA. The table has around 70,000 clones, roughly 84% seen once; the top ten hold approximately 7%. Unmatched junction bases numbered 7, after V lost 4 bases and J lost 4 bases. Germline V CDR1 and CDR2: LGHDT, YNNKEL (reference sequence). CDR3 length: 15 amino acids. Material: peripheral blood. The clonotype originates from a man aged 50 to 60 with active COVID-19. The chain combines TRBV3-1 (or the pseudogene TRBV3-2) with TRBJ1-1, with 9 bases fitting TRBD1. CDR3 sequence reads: CASSLGQGFGTEAFF. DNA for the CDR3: TGTGCCAGCAGCCTAGGACAGGGGTTTGGCACTGAAGCTTTCTTT.